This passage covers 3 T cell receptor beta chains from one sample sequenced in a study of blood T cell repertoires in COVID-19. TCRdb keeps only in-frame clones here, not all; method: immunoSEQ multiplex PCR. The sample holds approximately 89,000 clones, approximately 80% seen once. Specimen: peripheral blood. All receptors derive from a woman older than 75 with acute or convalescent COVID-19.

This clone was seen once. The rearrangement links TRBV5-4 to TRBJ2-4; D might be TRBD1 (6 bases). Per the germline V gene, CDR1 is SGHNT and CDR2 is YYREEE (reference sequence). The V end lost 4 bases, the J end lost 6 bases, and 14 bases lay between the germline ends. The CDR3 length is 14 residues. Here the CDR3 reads CASSAQGDGNIQYF. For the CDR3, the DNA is TGTGCCAGCAGCGCACAGGGAGACGGAAACATTCAGTACTTC. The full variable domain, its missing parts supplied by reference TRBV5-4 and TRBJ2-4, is ETGVTQSPTHLIKTRGQQVTLRCSSQSGHNTVSWYQQALGQGPQFIFQYYREEENGRGNFPPRFSGLQFPNYSSELNVNALELDDSALYLCASSAQGDGNIQYFGAGTRLSVL.

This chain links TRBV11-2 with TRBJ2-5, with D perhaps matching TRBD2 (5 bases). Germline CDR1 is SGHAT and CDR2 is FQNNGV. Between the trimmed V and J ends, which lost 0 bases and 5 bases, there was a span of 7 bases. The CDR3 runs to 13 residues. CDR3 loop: CASSLEEEETQYF. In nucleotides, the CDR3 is TGTGCCAGCAGCTTAGAGGAGGAGGAGACCCAGTACTTC.

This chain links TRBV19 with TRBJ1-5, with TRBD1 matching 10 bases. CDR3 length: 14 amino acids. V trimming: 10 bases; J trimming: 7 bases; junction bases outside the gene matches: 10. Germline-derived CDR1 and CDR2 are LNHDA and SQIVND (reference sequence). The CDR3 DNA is TGTGCCACTAACCGGGACAGGGGATCCCAGCCCCAGCATTTT. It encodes CATNRDRGSQPQHF.